This paragraph covers one T cell receptor beta chain sequence. These data are taken from a study of blood T cell repertoires in COVID-19. As originally analysed: From reference gene primer amplification, estimates of nucleated cell counts were derived. Sequencing was performed with immunoSEQ multiplex PCR; in TCRdb, only in-frame clones are kept and a portion is missing. Clone size and V and J calls were adopted from that table, with D and trimming inferred from the DNA. The sample holds more than 450,000 clones, approximately 86% seen once. The germline V gene encodes CDR1 SGHRS and CDR2 YFSETQ. V lost 0 bases and J lost 5; bases outside the gene matches: 10. The CDR3 has 16 amino acids.

The clonotype originates from a woman under 30 who had recovered from COVID-19. The sample consisted of PBMCs or T cells enriched from blood (not recorded which). The rearrangement joins TRBV5-1 to TRBJ2-5; the match to TRBD2 covers 7 bases. The DNA for the CDR3 is TGCGCCAGCAGCTTGGGAACTGGGGGGGACGCGGAGACCCAGTACTTC. Its protein product is CASSLGTGGDAETQYF.